The rows below give T cell receptor beta chains drawn from one sample of a study of cytomegalovirus exposure and HLA in healthy donors. The assay was immunoSEQ multiplex PCR, and TCRdb's table has in-frame clones only and misses some. The repertoire holds about 150,000 clones, with approximately 80% as singletons. Source material: PBMCs. The source of these receptors is a woman in her forties or fifties in good health and CMV-seropositive. Both conserved end residues are part of each CDR3. The order of the fields is CDR3 DNA, CDR3 protein, V gene, D gene, CDR3 length, clone size, J gene. A D gene is named only where the DNA matches it firmly. Size is omitted from some rows. Given values are once, few, many or a class for expanded clones.

TGTGCCAGCAGTTTGGAGGGGTCTAACTCTGGGGCCAACGTCCTGACTTTC | CASSLEGSNSGANVLTF | TRBV27 | . | 17 | . | TRBJ2-6
TGTGCCAGTAGTATTACAAGTCCCTATGGCTACACCTTC | CASSITSPYGYTF | TRBV19 | . | 13 | . | TRBJ1-2
TGTGCCAGCAGCTTAGACAGGGCGTGGGATGAGCAGTTCTTC | CASSLDRAWDEQFF | TRBV7-9 | . | 14 | once | TRBJ2-1
TGTGCCAGCAGCGTAGACAGGTTAGGTGAGCAGTACTTC | CASSVDRLGEQYF | TRBV7-7 | . | 13 | . | TRBJ2-7
TGTGCCAGCAGCTTAAATTTGGCTGACTACGAGCAGTACTTC | CASSLNLADYEQYF | TRBV11-2 | . | 14 | . | TRBJ2-7
TGTGCCAGCTCATCGGGACAGTTCTACGAGCAGTACTTC | CASSSGQFYEQYF | TRBV18 | TRBD1 | 13 | . | TRBJ2-7
TGTGCCAGCTCACTTCAGGGGGGCGGCACTGAAGCTTTCTTT | CASSLQGGGTEAFF | TRBV18 | TRBD1 | 14 | . | TRBJ1-1
TGTGCCAGCACTCTGAGGGGGCCGGGGGATACGCAGTATTTT | CASTLRGPGDTQYF | TRBV5-4 | TRBD1 | 14 | . | TRBJ2-3
TGTGCCAGCTCACCTTCAGCACAGGGGAACACTGAAGCTTTCTTT | CASSPSAQGNTEAFF | TRBV18 | . | 15 | few | TRBJ1-1
TGTGCCAGCAGCCAGGACAGGTACTACAATGAGCAGTTCTTC | CASSQDRYYNEQFF | TRBV6-1 | TRBD1 | 14 | . | TRBJ2-1
TGTGCCAGCTCATTTAACTCCGCGGGCGGGGAGCTGTTTTTT | CASSFNSAGGELFF | TRBV18 | . | 14 | once | TRBJ2-2
TGCGCCAGCAGCCAAGGGACTGTGAACACCGGGGAGCTGTTTTTT | CASSQGTVNTGELFF | TRBV4-1 | . | 15 | . | TRBJ2-2
TGTGCCAGTAGTAGCTATAGGGGGCGCGACTATGGCTACACCTTC | CASSSYRGRDYGYTF | TRBV19 | TRBD1 | 15 | . | TRBJ1-2
TGCGCCAGCAGCCCCCAGGGCCTCGATACAGATACGCAGTATTTT | CASSPQGLDTDTQYF | TRBV4-3 | . | 15 | once | TRBJ2-3
TGTGCCAGCTCACCACACAGGGAAGACGAGCAGTACTTC | CASSPHREDEQYF | TRBV18 | . | 13 | . | TRBJ2-7
TGTGCCAGCAGCCGGACAGGCTCTGGGGCCAACGTCCTGACTTTC | CASSRTGSGANVLTF | TRBV6-5 | TRBD1 | 15 | . | TRBJ2-6
TGTGCCAGCAGCTTGAAGGGGGCGCATGACTATGGCTACACCTTC | CASSLKGAHDYGYTF | TRBV5-8 | TRBD1 | 15 | . | TRBJ1-2
TGTGCCAGCAGCGTAGAATCCTCTTTCCCAAACACCATATATTTT | CASSVESSFPNTIYF | TRBV9 | . | 15 | once | TRBJ1-3
TGTGCCAGTAGCCTCTTCGGACAACCCCTCCACTTT | CASSLFGQPLHF | TRBV19 | . | 12 | . | TRBJ1-6
TGTGCCAGCAGCTTAACTAGCGGGGTCCATTGGGAGTTCTTC | CASSLTSGVHWEFF | TRBV7-8 | TRBD2 | 14 | . | TRBJ2-1
TGTGCCAGCAGCTTAGGACCGGGGAGGAGCACAGATACGCAGTATTTT | CASSLGPGRSTDTQYF | TRBV7-8 | . | 16 | . | TRBJ2-3
TGTGCCATCAGTGAGTCTTGGGCGACGACAGATACGCAGTATTTT | CAISESWATTDTQYF | TRBV10-3 | . | 15 | . | TRBJ2-3
TGTGCCAGCAGTGACGAGGGACTAGAAACAGATACGCAGTATTTT | CASSDEGLETDTQYF | TRBV6-4 | TRBD2 | 15 | . | TRBJ2-3